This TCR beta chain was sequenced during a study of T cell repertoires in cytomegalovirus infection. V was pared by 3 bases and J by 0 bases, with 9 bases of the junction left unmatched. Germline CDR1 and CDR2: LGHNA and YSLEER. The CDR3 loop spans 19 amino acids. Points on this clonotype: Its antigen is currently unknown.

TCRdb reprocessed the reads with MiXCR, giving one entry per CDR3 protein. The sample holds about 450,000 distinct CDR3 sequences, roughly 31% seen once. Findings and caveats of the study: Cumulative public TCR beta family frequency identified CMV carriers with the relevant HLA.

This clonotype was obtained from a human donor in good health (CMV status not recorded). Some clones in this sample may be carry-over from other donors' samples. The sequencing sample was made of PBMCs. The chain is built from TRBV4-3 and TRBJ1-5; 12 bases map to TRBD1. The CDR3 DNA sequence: TGCGCCAGCAGCCAGGGGACAGGGGGCTCGGGGTATAGCAATCAGCCCCAGCATTTT. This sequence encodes CASSQGTGGSGYSNQPQHF.